Following are 21 T cell receptor beta chains from one sample sequenced in a study of T cells in Graves' hyperthyroidism and ophthalmopathy. RNA transcripts were the template for amplifying TCR beta CDR3 regions. Using the HTBI primer set, a first-round RT-PCR was run on the TCR CDR3. TCRdb redid the calling of the multiplex PCR reads with MiXCR, one entry per CDR3 protein. The sample consists of some 580,000 distinct CDR3 sequences, roughly 15% of them appearing once. Sequenced: blood. The source is a woman aged 35 to 49 with Graves' ophthalmopathy.

This clonotype was counted many times. The V gene is TRBV3-1, the J gene TRBJ2-7, with TRBD1 matching 9 bases. Germline values: CDR1 LGHDT, CDR2 YNNKEL (reference sequence). There are 15 residues in the CDR3. J lost 0 bases, V lost 2 bases, and 2 bases had no gene match. The CDR3 spells CASSQWGQGSYEQYF. The CDR3 bases are TGTGCCAGCAGCCAATGGGGACAGGGCTCCTACGAGCAGTACTTC.

This clonotype was recorded at least ten times. The rearrangement uses TRBV20-1 and TRBJ2-3; D gene uncertain. The V gene lost 0 bases and the J gene lost 4 bases, with 8 bases spanning the gap. The CDR3 loop spans 13 amino acids. Germline V CDR1 and CDR2: DFQATT, SNEGSKA (reference sequence). In DNA form, the CDR3 reads TGCAGTGCTAGAGATGGAGTGTCAGATACGCAGTATTTT. Translation: CSARDGVSDTQYF.

This clonotype was counted ten times or more. The chain is built from TRBV3-1 and TRBJ1-6, with 10 bases lining up with TRBD1. CDR3 length: 15 residues. The V segment lost 4 bases and the J segment 9 bases; nucleotides outside the gene matches: 6. Germline-derived CDR1 and CDR2 are LGHDT and YNNKEL (reference sequence). DNA for the CDR3: TGTGCCAGCAGCCCCCGACAGGGGGCTAGTTCACCCCTCCACTTT. Residues: CASSPRQGASSPLHF.

The chain combines TRBV5-1 with TRBJ2-2; D is perhaps TRBD1 (5 bases). Germline loops: CDR1 SGHRS, CDR2 YFSETQ. This CDR3 has 13 residues. Deletions cut 5 bases from V and 7 bases from J, with 12 bases between. CDR3 in DNA: TGCGCCAGCAGGGGGCTTTTGGACGGGGAGCTGTTTTTT. This translates into CASRGLLDGELFF.

This clonotype was found many times. V gene TRBV28 combines with J gene TRBJ2-7; 9 bases are shared with TRBD2. The V gene's germline CDR1 is MDHEN and CDR2 SYDVKM. The V and J ends lost 6 bases and 2 bases, in that order; junction bases with no gene match: 8. The CDR3 is 15 residues long. The CDR3 reads CASSPTSGPTYEQYF. The CDR3 DNA follows: TGTGCCAGCAGCCCGACTAGCGGACCTACCTACGAGCAGTACTTC.

The V call is TRBV3-1, the J call TRBJ1-3; no clear D gene. This CDR3 comprises 15 residues. The V end was cut by 0 bases, the J end by 4 bases, with 10 bases between. CDR1 is LGHDT, CDR2 YNNKEL, per germline (reference sequence). As DNA, the CDR3 is TGTGCCAGCAGCCAAGATCTGGGAGGAGGAAACACCATATATTTT. It is translated as CASSQDLGGGNTIYF.

This clonotype was counted many times. The gene calls are TRBV6-2 or TRBV6-3 and TRBJ2-7; 11 bases match TRBD1. The V and J ends lost 6 bases and 4 bases, in that order; junction bases with no gene match: 8. Per the germline V gene, CDR1 is MNHEY and CDR2 is SVGEGT. The CDR3 contains 15 residues. CDR3 DNA sequence: TGTGCCAGCAGACCCGGACAGGGGGCGAAGTACGAGCAGTACTTC. Translation: CASRPGQGAKYEQYF.

This clonotype was observed many times. The chain employs TRBV6-2 or TRBV6-3 and TRBJ1-5; 10 nucleotides match TRBD1. With 2 bases clipped from V and 6 bases from J, the junction kept 4 bases outside the gene matches. Germline V lookup: CDR1 MNHEY, CDR2 SVGEGT. The CDR3 has 15 amino acids. The CDR3 loop is CASSYAGTGVQPQHF. DNA of the CDR3: TGTGCCAGCAGTTACGCCGGGACAGGGGTTCAGCCCCAGCATTTT.

This clonotype was counted ten times or more. The chain joins TRBV11-2 to TRBJ1-1; D might be TRBD1 (6 bases). The V gene lost 4 bases and the J gene lost 1 base, with 10 bases spanning the gap. CDR1 and CDR2 (germline): SGHAT, FQNNGV. The CDR3 runs 14 residues. In nucleotides, the CDR3 is TGTGCCAGCAGCTACGACAGGACGAACACTGAAGCTTTCTTT. Translated, it gives CASSYDRTNTEAFF.

This chain joins TRBV6-2 or TRBV6-3 and TRBJ2-7, with a weak D call TRBD2 (5 bases). The CDR3 runs to 14 residues. Germline V gives CDR1 MNHEY, CDR2 SVGEGT. V was trimmed by 3 bases and J by 0 bases, leaving 9 bases between them. CDR3 nucleotide sequence: TGTGCCAGCAGTTATCCAGGACTCTCCTACGAGCAGTACTTC. Amino acid sequence: CASSYPGLSYEQYF.

The chain uses TRBV5-1 and TRBJ1-3, with 8 bases identical to TRBD1. The junction had 6 bases not matched to a gene; V was cut back by 4 bases and J by 0 bases. Per germline, CDR1 SGHRS and CDR2 YFSETQ. This CDR3 is 16 amino acids long. In nucleotides, the CDR3 is TGCGCCAGCAGCCCCGGGACAGGTTTCTCTGGAAACACCATATATTTT. It specifies CASSPGTGFSGNTIYF.

The rearrangement joins TRBV30 to TRBJ2-5; D is uncertain. CDR1 and CDR2 (germline): GTSNPN, SVGIG (reference sequence). The CDR3 length is 15 residues. V was clipped by 2 bases and J by 4 bases, with 17 bases between them. CDR3 bases: TGTGCCTGGAGTCCACCGAGAATGTTTGGAGAGACCCAGTACTTC. It yields the protein CAWSPPRMFGETQYF.

This clonotype has just a few counts. The rearrangement joins TRBV4-1 to TRBJ2-2; D is unresolved. This CDR3 has 15 amino acids. V was pared by 4 bases and J by 1 base, with 10 bases between. Germline V CDR1 and CDR2: MGHRA, YSYEKL. CDR3 DNA: TGCGCCAGCAGCCTACACCCCCTGAACACCGGGGAGCTGTTTTTT. It is translated as CASSLHPLNTGELFF.

The chain combines TRBV27 with TRBJ1-1; 10 bases are a match to TRBD1. The CDR3 loop spans 15 amino acids. With V trimmed by 6 bases and J by 3 bases, 7 bases remained unmatched. Germline V CDR1 and CDR2: MNHEY, SMNVEV (reference sequence). CDR3 loop: CASSRQGAGDTEAFF. For the CDR3, the DNA is TGTGCCAGCAGCCGACAGGGGGCTGGGGACACTGAAGCTTTCTTT.

This chain joins TRBV11-1 and TRBJ2-1; 8 bases map to TRBD1. In germline, CDR1 is SGHAT, CDR2 FQDESV (reference sequence). This CDR3 is 16 amino acids long. The V segment lost 4 bases and the J segment 8 bases; nucleotides outside the gene matches: 13. The CDR3 spells CASSSRTGFLSDEQFF. Written as DNA, the CDR3 is TGTGCCAGCAGCTCGAGGACAGGGTTCTTGTCCGATGAGCAGTTCTTC. Drawing the rest from reference TRBV11-1 and TRBJ2-1, the complete variable domain is EAEVAQSPRYKITEKSQAVAFWCDPISGHATLYWYRQILGQGPELLVQFQDESVVDDSQLPKDRFSAERLKGVDSTLKIQPAELGDSAMYLCASSSRTGFLSDEQFFGPGTRLTVL.

This clonotype was picked up a small number of times. Here the CDR3 DNA reads TGTGCCAGCAACCGGGACAGTTTCGGTCAGCCCCAGCATTTT. It yields the protein CASNRDSFGQPQHF. V gene TRBV6-1 combines with J gene TRBJ1-5; 7 nucleotides agree with TRBD1. Trimming removed 7 bases from V and 6 bases from J; junction bases left unmatched: 9. Germline loops: CDR1 MNHNS, CDR2 SASEGT. The CDR3 is 14 amino acids.

This clonotype was found many times. CDR3 DNA sequence: TGTGCCAGCAGCCCGACGGGGGGTAGACTAGCGGGAGAGACCCAGTACTTC. Translation gives CASSPTGGRLAGETQYF. The chain carries TRBV28 and TRBJ2-5, with 10 bases aligning to TRBD2. The CDR3 totals 17 residues. Per germline, CDR1 MDHEN and CDR2 SYDVKM. J lost 4 bases, V lost 6 bases, and 14 bases had no gene match.

This clonotype was detected ten times or more. The chain uses TRBV28 and TRBJ2-1; TRBD1 agrees at 8 bases. After removal of 3 bases from V and 12 bases from J, the junction contained 16 bases not matched to a gene. CDR3 length equals 16 residues. Germline V gene sequence: CDR1 MDHEN, CDR2 SYDVKM. This CDR3 is CASSLSGQGFIGGQFF. CDR3 sequence (DNA): TGTGCCAGCAGTTTGAGTGGACAGGGCTTCATAGGAGGGCAGTTCTTC.

This clonotype was detected ten times or more. V is TRBV6-1 and J is TRBJ1-1; perhaps TRBD1 as D (6 bases). The CDR3 runs to 15 residues. The ends were cut back, 7 bases at V and 2 bases at J, with 17 bases in the middle. Looked up from germline, CDR1 is MNHNS and CDR2 is SASEGT. CDR3 in DNA: TGTGCCAGCACTAAAATACAGGGATTAAACACTGAAGCTTTCTTT. This encodes CASTKIQGLNTEAFF.

A few counts support this clonotype. The DNA for the CDR3 is TGTGCCAGCAGTCCTCCGGGGCCTCTAGCCAAAAACATTCAGTACTTC. It encodes CASSPPGPLAKNIQYF. V usage is TRBV28 and J usage is TRBJ2-4; D is perhaps TRBD1 or TRBD2 (5 bases each). Germline loops: CDR1 MDHEN, CDR2 SYDVKM. The length of the CDR3 is 16 residues. The V end was cut by 5 bases, the J end by 0 bases, with 14 bases between.

This clonotype was seen a single time. This may be a read error: a much more frequent sequence differs by one nucleotide. The chain combines TRBV29-1 with TRBJ1-1, with D maybe TRBD1 (5 bases). The CDR3 spans 14 residues. The germline V gene has CDR1 SQVTM and CDR2 ANQGSEA. Written as DNA, the CDR3 is TGCGGCGTTGCTGGGGGATTAGAAAACACTGAAGCTTTCTTT. Translated: CGVAGGLENTEAFF.